The 8 T cell receptor beta chains below were found in one sample sequenced in a study of neoadjuvant anti-PD-1 for oral cavity cancer. Noted time point: after neoadjuvant nivolumab, at surgical resection. Some clones are missing from TCRdb's copy, which holds only in-frame ones; the method was immunoSEQ multiplex PCR. Of 14,000 or so clones in the sample, about two thirds were seen once. The specimen comprised PBMCs, sampled after nivolumab (anti-PD-1) treatment. These receptors all come from a person aged 35 to 85 with oral cavity squamous cell carcinoma.

This chain joins TRBV6-1 and TRBJ2-3, with a tentative D call TRBD2 (6 bases). The germline gives CDR1 MNHNS, CDR2 SASEGT. V was trimmed by 10 bases and J by 2 bases, leaving 13 bases between them. This CDR3 is built from 13 residues. The CDR3 region has the DNA TGTGCCATGGGAGGTAGCTTCACAGATACGCAGTATTTT. Translation: CAMGGSFTDTQYF.

The chain carries TRBV2 and TRBJ2-6; 16 bases agree with TRBD2. The trim removed 5 bases at V and 4 bases at J, leaving 14 bases unmatched. Germline values: CDR1 SNHLY, CDR2 FYNNEI. The CDR3 consists of 21 residues. CDR3: CASSSDSGLAGGMAGANVLTF. The CDR3 bases are TGTGCCAGCAGTTCGGATTCGGGACTAGCGGGAGGGATGGCCGGGGCCAACGTCCTGACTTTC.

In this sample, this clone turned up a few times. This chain connects TRBV6-5 to TRBJ1-1, with D perhaps matching TRBD1 (5 bases). This CDR3 region has 14 residues. The ends were cut back, 7 bases at V and 1 base at J, with 13 bases in the middle. CDR1 and CDR2 from the germline V gene are MNHEY and SVGAGI. CDR3 DNA sequence: TGTGCCAGCATCAGGGTGCTTGGGAACACTGAAGCTTTCTTT. Translating it yields CASIRVLGNTEAFF.

This clone was detected a few times. The chain couples TRBV6-1 to TRBJ2-1; TRBD1 matches 8 bases. The CDR3 spans 13 residues. J lost 6 bases, V lost 10 bases, and 8 bases had no gene match. Germline V gives CDR1 MNHNS, CDR2 SASEGT. CDR3 sequence: CATDPQGGNEQFF. In DNA, the CDR3 is TGTGCCACCGACCCACAGGGGGGCAATGAGCAGTTCTTC.

The chain combines TRBV19 with TRBJ1-5; D gene ambiguous. CDR1 is LNHDA, CDR2 SQIVND, per germline (reference sequence). V lost 7 bases and J lost 5, with 12 bases in between. CDR3 length: 13 amino acids. In nucleotides, the CDR3 is TGTGCCAGTATGGGGTGGTTGGATCAGCCCCAGCATTTT. Its translation: CASMGWLDQPQHF.

V and J are TRBV5-6 and TRBJ1-1; D is unclear. This CDR3 contains 13 residues. Trimming removed 3 bases from V and 8 bases from J, with 14 bases in between. Per germline, CDR1 SGHDT and CDR2 YYEEEE. The DNA of the CDR3 is TGTGCCAGCAGCTCAGGTGTCCGGAAGGAAGCTTTCTTT. Its protein is CASSSGVRKEAFF.

The CDR3 is CASSSPGRLMNTEAFF. The CDR3, as DNA: TGTGCCAGCAGCTCCCCGGGGCGCCTGATGAACACTGAAGCTTTCTTT. The chain couples TRBV7-8 to TRBJ1-1, with D tentatively TRBD1 (5 bases). CDR1 is SGHVS and CDR2 is FQNEAQ in the germline V gene. This CDR3 contains 16 residues. V was cut by 4 bases and J by 0 bases, with 15 bases left in between.

The rearrangement uses TRBV7-2 and TRBJ2-7, with D perhaps matching TRBD1 or TRBD2 (6 bases each). The CDR3 is 14 residues long. Germline V CDR1 and CDR2: SGHTA, FQGNSA. With 3 bases removed from V and 1 base from J, the gap between germline ends came to 10 bases. CDR3: CASSFTGTSYEQYF. CDR3 nucleotide sequence: TGTGCCAGCAGCTTCACAGGGACTTCCTACGAGCAGTACTTC.